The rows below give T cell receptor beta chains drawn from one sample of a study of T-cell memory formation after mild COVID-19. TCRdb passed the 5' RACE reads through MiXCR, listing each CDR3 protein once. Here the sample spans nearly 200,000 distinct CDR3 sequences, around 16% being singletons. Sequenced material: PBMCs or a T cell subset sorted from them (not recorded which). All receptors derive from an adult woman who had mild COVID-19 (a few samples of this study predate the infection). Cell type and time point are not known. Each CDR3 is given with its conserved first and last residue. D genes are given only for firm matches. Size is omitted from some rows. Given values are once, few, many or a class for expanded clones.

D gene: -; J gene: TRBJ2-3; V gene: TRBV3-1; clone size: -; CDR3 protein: CASSRGRLATASGQYF; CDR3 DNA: TGTGCCAGCAGCCGAGGCCGTTTAGCGACCGCGTCGGGGCAGTATTTT
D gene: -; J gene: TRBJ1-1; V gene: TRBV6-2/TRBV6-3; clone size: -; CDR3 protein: CASREDSTNTEAFF; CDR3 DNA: TGTGCCAGCAGAGAGGACAGCACGAACACTGAAGCTTTCTTT
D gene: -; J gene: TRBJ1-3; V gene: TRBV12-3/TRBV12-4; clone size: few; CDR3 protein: CASTGPGNTIYF; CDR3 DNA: TGTGCCAGCACAGGGCCGGGAAACACCATATATTTT
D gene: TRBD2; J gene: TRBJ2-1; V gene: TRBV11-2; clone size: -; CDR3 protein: CASSPLFGSGRGDEQFF; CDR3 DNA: TGTGCCAGCAGCCCTCTTTTTGGTAGCGGGAGGGGGGATGAGCAGTTCTTC
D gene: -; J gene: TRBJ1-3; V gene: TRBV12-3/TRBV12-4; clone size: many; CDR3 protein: CASSPLGNTIYF; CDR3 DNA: TGTGCCAGCAGTCCACTGGGAAACACCATATATTTT
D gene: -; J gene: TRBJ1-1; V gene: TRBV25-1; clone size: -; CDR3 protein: CASSDLRGGEVPEAFF; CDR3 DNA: TGTGCCAGCAGTGATCTTCGGGGGGGCGAGGTGCCTGAAGCTTTCTTT
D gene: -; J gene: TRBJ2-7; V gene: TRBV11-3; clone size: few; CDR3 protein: CASSPGTRGTYEQYF; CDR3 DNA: TGTGCCAGCAGCCCTGGGACCCGGGGCACCTACGAGCAGTACTTC
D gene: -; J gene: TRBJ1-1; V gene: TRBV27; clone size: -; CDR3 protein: CASSLSGPSFNTEAFF; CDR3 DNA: TGTGCCAGCAGTTTATCCGGCCCATCTTTTAACACTGAAGCTTTCTTT
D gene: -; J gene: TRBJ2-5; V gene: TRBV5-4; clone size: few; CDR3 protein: CASSRDQETQYF; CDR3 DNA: TGTGCCAGCAGCCGCGATCAAGAGACCCAGTACTTC
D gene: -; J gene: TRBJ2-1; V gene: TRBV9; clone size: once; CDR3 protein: CASSPGAGYNEQFF; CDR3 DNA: TGTGCCAGCAGTCCGGGAGCCGGATACAATGAGCAGTTCTTC
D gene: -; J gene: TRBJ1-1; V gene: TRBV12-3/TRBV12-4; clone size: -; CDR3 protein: CASSSPGRYTEAFF; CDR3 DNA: TGTGCCAGCAGTTCTCCCGGACGGTACACTGAAGCTTTCTTT
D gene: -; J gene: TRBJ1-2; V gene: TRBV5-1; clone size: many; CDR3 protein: CASSLGLNYGYTF; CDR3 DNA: TGCGCCAGCAGCTTGGGGCTGAACTATGGCTACACCTTC
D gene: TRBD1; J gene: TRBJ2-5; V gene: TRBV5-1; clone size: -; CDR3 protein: CASSLGQGAPETQYF; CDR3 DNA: TGCGCCAGCAGCTTGGGACAGGGAGCGCCAGAGACCCAGTACTTC
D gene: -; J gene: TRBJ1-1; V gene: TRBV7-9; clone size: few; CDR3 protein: CASSHNRDTEAFF; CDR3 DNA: TGTGCCAGCAGCCATAACAGGGACACTGAAGCTTTCTTT
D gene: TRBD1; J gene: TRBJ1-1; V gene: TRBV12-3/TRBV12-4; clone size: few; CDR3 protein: CASSRSGGGVAGTEAFF; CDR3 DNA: TGTGCCAGCAGCCGATCAGGGGGCGGAGTGGCAGGCACTGAAGCTTTCTTT
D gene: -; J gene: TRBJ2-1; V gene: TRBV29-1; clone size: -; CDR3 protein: CSVVGLVPTYEQFF; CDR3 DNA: TGCAGCGTTGTAGGCCTAGTGCCAACTTATGAGCAGTTCTTC
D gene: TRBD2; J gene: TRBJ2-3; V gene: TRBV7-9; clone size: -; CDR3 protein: CASSRGLAGPTDTQYF; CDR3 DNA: TGTGCCAGCAGCCGGGGACTAGCGGGCCCGACAGATACGCAGTATTTT
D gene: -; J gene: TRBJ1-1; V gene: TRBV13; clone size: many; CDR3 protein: CASSLAGFGSTEAFF; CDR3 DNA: TGTGCCAGCAGCTTAGCGGGGTTCGGTTCCACTGAAGCTTTCTTT
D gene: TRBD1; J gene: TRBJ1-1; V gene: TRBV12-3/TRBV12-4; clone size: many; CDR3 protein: CASRHGQGALNTEAFF; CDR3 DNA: TGTGCCAGCAGACACGGACAGGGGGCGTTGAACACTGAAGCTTTCTTT
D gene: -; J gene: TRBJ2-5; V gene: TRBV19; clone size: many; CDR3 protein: CASSMTSQETQYF; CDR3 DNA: TGTGCCAGTAGTATGACCAGCCAAGAGACCCAGTACTTC
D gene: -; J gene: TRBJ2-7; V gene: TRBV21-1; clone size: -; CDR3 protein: CASATDSHLAYEQYF; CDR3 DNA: TGTGCCAGCGCGACAGACAGTCACCTCGCTTACGAGCAGTACTTC
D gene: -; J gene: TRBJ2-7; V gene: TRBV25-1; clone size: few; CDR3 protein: CASVNEGVNEQYF; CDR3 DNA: TGTGCCAGTGTAAATGAGGGAGTCAACGAGCAGTACTTC
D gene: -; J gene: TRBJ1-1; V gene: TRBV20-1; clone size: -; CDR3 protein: CSARVWGGKTEAFF; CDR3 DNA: TGCAGTGCTAGAGTGTGGGGTGGGAAGACTGAAGCTTTCTTT
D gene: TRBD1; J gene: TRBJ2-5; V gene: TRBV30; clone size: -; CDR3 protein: CAWSVWGQGDSETQYF; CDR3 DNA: TGTGCCTGGAGTGTATGGGGACAGGGTGATTCGGAGACCCAGTACTTC
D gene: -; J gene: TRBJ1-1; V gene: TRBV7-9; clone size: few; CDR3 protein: CASSPQANTEAFF; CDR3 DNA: TGTGCCAGCAGTCCACAGGCTAACACTGAAGCTTTCTTT
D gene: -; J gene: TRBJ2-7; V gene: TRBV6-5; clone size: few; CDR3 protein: CASSYSPRGLTYEQYF; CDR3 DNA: TGTGCCAGCAGTTACTCCCCCAGGGGCCTAACCTACGAGCAGTACTTC
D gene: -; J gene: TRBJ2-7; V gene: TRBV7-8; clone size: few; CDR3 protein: CASSLSTSRSSEQYF; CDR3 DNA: TGTGCCAGCAGCTTAAGCACTAGCCGGTCGAGCGAGCAGTACTTC
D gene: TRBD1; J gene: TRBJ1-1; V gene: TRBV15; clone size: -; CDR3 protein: CATGQGPLTEAFF; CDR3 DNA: TGTGCCACGGGACAGGGCCCCCTCACTGAAGCTTTCTTT
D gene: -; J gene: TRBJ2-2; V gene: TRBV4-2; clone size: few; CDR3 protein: CASSQENGPGELFF; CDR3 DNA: TGTGCCAGCAGCCAAGAGAATGGGCCCGGGGAGCTGTTTTTT
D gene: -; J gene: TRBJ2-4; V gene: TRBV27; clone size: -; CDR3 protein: CASSLKSAAKNIQYF; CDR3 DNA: TGTGCCAGCAGTTTAAAGTCCGCAGCCAAAAACATTCAGTACTTC
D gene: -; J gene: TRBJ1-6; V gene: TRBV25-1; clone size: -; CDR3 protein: CASSERAGATPLHF; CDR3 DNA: TGTGCCAGCAGTGAACGGGCAGGGGCAACACCCCTCCACTTT
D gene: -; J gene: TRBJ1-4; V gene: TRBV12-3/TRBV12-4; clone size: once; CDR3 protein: CASSPSIFGTNEKLFF; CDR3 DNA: TGTGCCAGCAGCCCCTCCATATTTGGGACTAATGAAAAACTGTTTTTT
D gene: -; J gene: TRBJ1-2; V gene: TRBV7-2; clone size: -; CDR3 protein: CASSPNRDFGNGYTF; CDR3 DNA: TGTGCCAGCAGCCCAAACCGGGACTTTGGCAATGGCTACACCTTC
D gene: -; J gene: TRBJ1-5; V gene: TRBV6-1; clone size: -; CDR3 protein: CASRPSRVSNQPQHF; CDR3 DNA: TGTGCCAGCAGGCCCTCGAGGGTAAGCAATCAGCCCCAGCATTTT
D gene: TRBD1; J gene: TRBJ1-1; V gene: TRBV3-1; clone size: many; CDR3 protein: CASRDRGRNTEAFF; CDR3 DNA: TGTGCCAGCAGGGACAGGGGAAGGAACACTGAAGCTTTCTTT
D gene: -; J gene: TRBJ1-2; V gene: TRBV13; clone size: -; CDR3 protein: CASNPGGRGYGYTF; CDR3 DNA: TGTGCCAGCAATCCGGGAGGAAGAGGCTATGGCTACACCTTC
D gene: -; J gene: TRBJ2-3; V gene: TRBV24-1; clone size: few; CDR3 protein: CATSDGGRADTDTQYF; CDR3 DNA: TGTGCCACCAGTGACGGCGGCAGGGCTGATACAGATACGCAGTATTTT
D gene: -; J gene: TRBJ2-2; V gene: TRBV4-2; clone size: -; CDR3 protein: CASSRSSYGTGELFF; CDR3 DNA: TGTGCCAGCAGCCGAAGTAGTTACGGGACCGGGGAGCTGTTTTTT
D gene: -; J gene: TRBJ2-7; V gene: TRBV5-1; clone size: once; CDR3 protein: CASLPDEQYF; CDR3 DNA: TGCGCCAGCTTACCGGACGAGCAGTACTTC
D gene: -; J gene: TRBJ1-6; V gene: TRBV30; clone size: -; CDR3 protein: CACSLGGFMGSPLHF; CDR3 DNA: TGTGCCTGTTCGTTGGGGGGCTTCATGGGATCACCCCTCCACTTT